These 2 T cell receptor beta chains were sequenced from one sample in a study of T cells in Graves' hyperthyroidism and ophthalmopathy. Amplified TCR beta CDR3 regions derived from RNA transcripts. A first-round RT-PCR of the TCR CDR3 used the HTBI primer set. TCRdb re-called the multiplex PCR reads through MiXCR, storing one row per CDR3 protein. This sample has approximately 510,000 distinct CDR3 sequences, with less than 25% found just once. The sample consisted of blood. The receptors come from a man younger than 30 with Graves' hyperthyroidism.

This clonotype came up many times. This sequence joins TRBV2 and TRBJ1-1; 9 bases match TRBD1. The J segment lost 6 bases and the V segment lost 2 bases, leaving 4 bases of the junction unmatched. Germline values: CDR1 SNHLY, CDR2 FYNNEI. This CDR3 comprises 14 residues. This chain's CDR3 is CASSERTGVPEAFF. The CDR3 bases are TGTGCCAGCAGTGAAAGGACAGGGGTTCCTGAAGCTTTCTTT.

CDR3 region: CASSLSLRHLIKETQYF. The CDR3 nucleotides read TGTGCCAGCAGTTTATCTCTAAGGCACTTAATCAAAGAGACCCAGTACTTC. The chain uses TRBV28 and TRBJ2-5; no reliable D call. Germline CDR1 and CDR2: MDHEN and SYDVKM. The germline V and J ends were trimmed by 1 base and 3 bases, with 18 bases remaining between them. The CDR3 extends over 17 amino acids. Full variable domain (outside the CDR3, taken from reference TRBV28 and TRBJ2-5): DVKVTQSSRYLVKRTGEKVFLECVQDMDHENMFWYRQDPGLGLRLIYFSYDVKMKEKGDIPEGYSVSREKKERFSLILESASTNQTSMYLCASSLSLRHLIKETQYFGPGTRLLVL.